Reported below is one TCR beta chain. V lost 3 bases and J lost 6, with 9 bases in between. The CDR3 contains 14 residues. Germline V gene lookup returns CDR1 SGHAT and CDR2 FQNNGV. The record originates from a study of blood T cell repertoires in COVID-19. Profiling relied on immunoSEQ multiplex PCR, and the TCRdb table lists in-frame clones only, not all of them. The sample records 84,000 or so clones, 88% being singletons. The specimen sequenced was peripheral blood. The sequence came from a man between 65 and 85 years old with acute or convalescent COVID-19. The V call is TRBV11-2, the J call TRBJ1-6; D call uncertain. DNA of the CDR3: TGTGCCAGCAGCTTGTGGGCCCTTAATTCACCCCTCCACTTT. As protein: CASSLWALNSPLHF.